The subject of this entry is one T cell receptor beta chain. Its target is not known. This sample was taken from a study of T cell repertoires in cytomegalovirus infection. Study in general: Recently described HLA-C-restricted plus well-studied HLA-B-restricted CMV epitopes were used. Indicated by public TCR beta signatures were CMV infection and matching HLA type.

TCRdb itself ran the reads through MiXCR, one entry per CDR3 protein. This table has fewer than 650,000 distinct CDR3 sequences, 40% appearing once. Study conclusions and caveats: CMV-specific HLA-C-restricted TCR beta clonotypes dominated the ex vivo response. Cumulative frequency of public TCR beta families picked out carriers of CMV plus the relevant HLA.

The clonotype originates from a human donor in good health (CMV status not recorded). Some clones in this sample may be carry-over from other donors' samples. The sample was cultured PBMCs, taken from culture after CMV antigen stimulation.

The CDR3 loop is CASTDSFLRNTEAFF. CDR3 in DNA: TGTGCCAGCACCGACAGTTTCTTGAGGAACACTGAAGCTTTCTTT. The chain links TRBV7-9 to TRBJ1-1; tentatively, D is TRBD1 (5 bases). V was trimmed by 7 bases and J by 1 base, leaving 16 bases between them. This CDR3 region has 15 residues. The germline CDR1 and CDR2 sequences are SEHNR and FQNEAQ (reference sequence).